Below are 24 T cell receptor beta chains sequenced from a single sample in a study of OX40 agonist ivuxolimab in advanced cancers. TCRdb's table, derived via immunoSEQ multiplex PCR, lists solely in-frame clones and lacks some. Of 50,000 to 65,000 clones listed, approximately 86% are singletons. Here the sequenced sample was CD4+ or CD8+ T cells sorted from blood, taken in a trial of the OX40 agonist ivuxolimab. The origin of the receptors is an adult with an advanced solid tumor such as melanoma, head and neck, liver or kidney cancer.

This clone was observed a handful of times. V usage is TRBV27 and J usage is TRBJ1-3, with D possibly being TRBD1 (6 bases). The CDR3 is 15 residues long. With 2 bases removed from V and 4 bases from J, the gap between germline ends came to 12 bases. Germline assignment: CDR1 MNHEY and CDR2 SMNVEV (reference sequence). In DNA form, the CDR3 reads TGTGCCAGCAGTTTAAAGTCAGGGGTCGGAAACACCATATATTTT. Encoded protein: CASSLKSGVGNTIYF.

The J gene is TRBJ2-2, the V gene TRBV5-1; unclear D gene. The CDR3 is made up of 13 amino acids. Trimming took off 6 bases at V and 1 base at J, with 7 bases between the two ends. Germline V gene sequence: CDR1 SGHRS, CDR2 YFSETQ. The CDR3 DNA follows: TGCGCCAGCAAGCTCAGGAACACCGGGGAGCTGTTTTTT. Translating it yields CASKLRNTGELFF.

This chain connects TRBV5-6 to TRBJ2-1, with a tentative D call TRBD2 (5 bases). The CDR3 has 14 residues. Trimming left V 4 bases short and J 9 bases short, with 17 bases between. The germline gives CDR1 SGHDT, CDR2 YYEEEE. The CDR3 spells CASSARTPSGEQFF. The CDR3 DNA reads TGTGCCAGCAGCGCCAGGACCCCAAGCGGTGAGCAGTTCTTC.

The chain employs TRBV27 and TRBJ1-2; tentatively, D is TRBD1 (6 bases). Germline V gene lookup returns CDR1 MNHEY and CDR2 SMNVEV (reference sequence). This CDR3 comprises 14 residues. Trimming pared 3 bases from V and 7 bases from J, leaving 15 bases between. The CDR3 sequence: CASSFHQGNGGYTF. The CDR3, as DNA: TGTGCCAGCAGTTTTCACCAGGGGAACGGTGGCTACACCTTC.

This sequence joins TRBV7-9 and TRBJ2-5, with TRBD1 matching over 10 bases. The junction had 10 bases not matched to a gene; V was cut back by 4 bases and J by 5 bases. The CDR3 extends over 16 amino acids. Germline CDR1 SEHNR, CDR2 FQNEAQ (reference sequence). Here the CDR3 reads CASSSYDRGRRETQYF. CDR3 coding DNA: TGTGCCAGCAGCTCCTACGACAGGGGGCGCCGGGAGACCCAGTACTTC.

The CDR3, as DNA: TGTGCCAGCAGCAAGGGCGGGGAAGCCCCAATCTACGAGCAGTACTTC. Translation gives CASSKGGEAPIYEQYF. The V gene is TRBV5-5, the J gene TRBJ2-7, with D possibly TRBD2 on 6 matching bases. CDR1 is SGHKS and CDR2 is YYEKEE in the germline V gene (reference sequence). V was shortened by 4 bases and J by 3 bases, with 20 bases between the two germline ends. The CDR3 is 16 amino acids.

In its sample, this clone ranks as medium-sized. CDR3 residues: CASSLEAGSSYNSPLHF. The CDR3 DNA reads as TGTGCCAGCAGCTTAGAGGCAGGGAGCTCCTATAATTCACCCCTCCACTTT. The chain uses TRBV5-8 and TRBJ1-6; tentative D call: TRBD1 (5 bases). The CDR3 consists of 17 residues. Trimming took 2 bases from V and 0 from J, leaving 12 bases between them. Germline values: CDR1 SGHTS, CDR2 YDEGEE. Together with reference TRBV5-8 and TRBJ1-6, the CDR3 gives the full variable domain: EAGVTQSPTHLIKTRGQQATLRCSPISGHTSVYWYQQALGLGLQFLLWYDEGEERNRGNFPPRFSGRQFPNYSSELNVNALELEDSALYLCASSLEAGSSYNSPLHFGNGTRLTVT.

This clone is a singleton in its sample. This rearrangement joins TRBV4-2 to TRBJ1-2, with TRBD1 identical over 9 bases. The V and J ends lost 2 bases and 8 bases, in that order; junction bases with no gene match: 9. CDR1 is LGHNA and CDR2 is YNFKEQ in the germline V gene. The CDR3 covers 15 residues. The CDR3: CASSQSDRGNGGYTF. The CDR3 DNA reads as TGTGCCAGCAGCCAATCGGACAGGGGTAACGGCGGCTACACCTTC.

This chain connects TRBV10-3 to TRBJ2-1; D not certain. The CDR3 is 12 amino acids. Germline lookup yields CDR1 ENHRY and CDR2 SYGVKD. Trimming shortened V by 5 bases and J by 4 bases, and 6 bases separated the two germline ends. The CDR3 reads CAISPGYNEQFF. The CDR3, as DNA: TGTGCCATCAGTCCCGGTTACAATGAGCAGTTCTTC.

The rearrangement joins TRBV28 to TRBJ2-3; 10 bases are shared with TRBD2. V lost 5 bases to trimming and J lost 0 bases; unmatched junction nucleotides: 2. This CDR3 comprises 15 residues. CDR1 and CDR2 from the germline V gene are MDHEN and SYDVKM. The CDR3 sequence: CASSRLAGSTDTQYF. CDR3 DNA: TGTGCCAGCAGTCGACTAGCGGGCAGCACAGATACGCAGTATTTT.

V and J are TRBV7-9 and TRBJ2-3, with 8 bases lining up with TRBD2. This CDR3 is built from 16 residues. Germline CDR1 SEHNR, CDR2 FQNEAQ (reference sequence). The V segment lost 5 bases and the J segment 2 bases; nucleotides outside the gene matches: 9. The DNA of the CDR3 is TGTGCCAGCAGCCCCGGGGGGGGACTGAACACAGATACGCAGTATTTT. Residues: CASSPGGGLNTDTQYF.

This clone was detected once. This chain links TRBV19 with TRBJ1-1, with D maybe TRBD1 (6 bases). The CDR3 extends over 14 amino acids. Looked up from germline, CDR1 is LNHDA and CDR2 is SQIVND (reference sequence). The ends were cut back, 7 bases at V and 1 base at J, with 13 bases in the middle. Here the CDR3 reads CASKTGRANTEAFF. The CDR3, as DNA: TGTGCCAGTAAAACAGGGAGGGCGAACACTGAAGCTTTCTTT.

This sequence joins TRBV27 and TRBJ1-1, with D uncertain. The CDR3 consists of 15 residues. CDR1 is MNHEY, CDR2 SMNVEV, per germline (reference sequence). Trimming took off 4 bases at V and 1 base at J, with 13 bases between the two ends. The CDR3 sequence: CASSSAEGWNTEAFF. CDR3 nucleotides: TGTGCCAGCAGTTCTGCGGAGGGATGGAACACTGAAGCTTTCTTT.

The rearrangement joins TRBV7-8 to TRBJ1-5; D gene unclear. V dropped 5 bases and J dropped 1 base, with 12 bases sitting between them. Germline V CDR1 and CDR2: SGHVS, FQNEAQ. CDR3 size: 15 residues. CDR3 in DNA: TGTGCCAGCAGCCCCCGGGGAGGAAGCAATCAGCCCCAGCATTTT. Translation gives CASSPRGGSNQPQHF.

This clone occurred a few times. The chain couples TRBV30 to TRBJ1-2; no firm D call. Trimming shortened V by 3 bases and J by 8 bases, and 10 bases separated the two germline ends. Germline assignment: CDR1 GTSNPN and CDR2 SVGIG (reference sequence). CDR3 length: 11 residues. CDR3 protein: CAWRTSQGYTF. CDR3 nucleotide sequence: TGTGCCTGGAGGACTTCCCAAGGCTACACCTTC.

The chain is built from TRBV4-1 and TRBJ1-5, with a weak D call TRBD1 (5 bases). Germline lookup yields CDR1 MGHRA and CDR2 YSYEKL. The CDR3 length is 16 residues. Trimming shortened V by 1 base and J by 3 bases, and 13 bases separated the two germline ends. As DNA, the CDR3 is TGCGCCAGCAGCCAAGGCTTGGGGCAGCCCAATCAGCCCCAGCATTTT. Translating gives CASSQGLGQPNQPQHF.

V and J are TRBV27 and TRBJ2-1, with D possibly TRBD2 on 6 matching bases. CDR1 and CDR2 from the germline V gene are MNHEY and SMNVEV (reference sequence). This CDR3 contains 15 residues. The V gene lost 4 bases and the J gene lost 8 bases, with 18 bases spanning the gap. The CDR3 sequence is CASSSPSRAGDEQFF. The CDR3 nucleotides read TGTGCCAGCAGTTCACCCAGCAGAGCGGGCGATGAGCAGTTCTTC.

The count of this clone is one. This sequence joins TRBV21-1 and TRBJ2-7; the table names TRBD2, a call not compared with the DNA. TRBV21-1 is annotated as a pseudogene. CDR3 length equals 17 residues. Here the CDR3 DNA reads TGTGCCAGCAGCAAAAAAAAACCCCCCGGGGTTGACTACGAGCAGTACTTC. Its protein is CASSKKKPPGVDYEQYF.

V and J are TRBV11-2 and TRBJ1-4, with D possibly matching TRBD1 (6 bases). The CDR3 is 13 residues long. The germline V gene encodes CDR1 SGHAT and CDR2 FQNNGV. V lost 3 bases to trimming and J lost 6 bases, with 8 bases between them. The CDR3 DNA follows: TGTGCCAGCAGCTTTGCAGGGGATGAAAAACTGTTTTTT. This sequence encodes CASSFAGDEKLFF.

The gene calls are TRBV27 and TRBJ1-2; D is unclear. V shed 2 bases and J shed 4 bases, with 8 bases lying between them. Germline CDR1 MNHEY, CDR2 SMNVEV (reference sequence). The CDR3 covers 13 residues. The CDR3 reads CASSLGVGYGYTF. CDR3 nucleotide sequence: TGTGCCAGCAGTTTAGGAGTGGGCTATGGCTACACCTTC.

The chain links TRBV28 to TRBJ2-2; TRBD1 aligns across 11 bases. The CDR3 length is 15 residues. The junction had 6 bases not matched to a gene; V was cut back by 7 bases and J by 5 bases. Germline CDR1 is MDHEN and CDR2 is SYDVKM. The chain's CDR3 is CASTPGDRGTGELFF. As DNA, the CDR3 is TGTGCCAGCACCCCGGGGGACAGGGGGACCGGGGAGCTGTTTTTT.

The V call is TRBV9, the J call TRBJ1-3; maybe TRBD1 (5 bases). This CDR3 spans 14 amino acids. With 5 bases removed from V and 5 bases from J, the gap between germline ends came to 14 bases. Germline CDR1 SGDLS, CDR2 YYNGEE. CDR3 DNA sequence: TGTGCCAGCAGTGCGGACCAGGGAAGAAACACCATATATTTT. It specifies CASSADQGRNTIYF. Based on the CDR3 plus reference TRBV9 and TRBJ1-3, the full variable domain is DSGVTQTPKHLITATGQRVTLRCSPRSGDLSVYWYQQSLDQGLQFLIQYYNGEERAKGNILERFSAQQFPDLHSELNLSSLELGDSALYFCASSADQGRNTIYFGEGSWLTVV.

V usage is TRBV10-1 and J usage is TRBJ2-1; 7 bases are shared with TRBD2. The CDR3 has 15 amino acids. The germline V gene has CDR1 WNHNN and CDR2 SYGVQD (reference sequence). Trimming cost V 4 bases and J 6 bases; bases outside gene matches: 9. The CDR3 nucleotides read TGCGCCAGCAGTGTAGCAGCGGGGTACGCCAATGAGCAGTTCTTC. Its translation: CASSVAAGYANEQFF.

In this sample, this clone turned up once. The chain employs TRBV19 and TRBJ2-6; D ambiguous. V was cut by 4 bases and J by 0 bases, with 7 bases left in between. Germline lookup yields CDR1 LNHDA and CDR2 SQIVND (reference sequence). This CDR3 is built from 15 residues. The CDR3 loop is CASSKEGSGANVLTF. CDR3 coding DNA: TGTGCCAGTAGTAAGGAAGGCTCTGGGGCCAACGTCCTGACTTTC. Looking up the rest from reference TRBV19 and TRBJ2-6 gives the full variable domain: DGGITQSPKYLFRKEGQNVTLSCEQNLNHDAMYWYRQDPGQGLRLIYYSQIVNDFQKGDIAEGYSVSREKKESFPLTVTSAQKNPTAFYLCASSKEGSGANVLTFGAGSRLTVL.